This T cell receptor beta chain was identified during a study of shared clonotypes between healthy human individuals. Points from the study as a whole: Genetic and exposure-history diversity was limited by the few donors.

The length of the CDR3 is 11 residues. The V gene lost 7 bases and the J gene lost 7 bases, with 11 bases spanning the gap. Germline assignment: CDR1 SNHLY and CDR2 FYNNEI. Every immunoSEQ plate was one replicate of a subset's evenly spread DNA. Method: immunoSEQ multiplex PCR; TCRdb's copy keeps in-frame clones and lacks some. The table has millions of clones, over 85% seen once. As concerns this clone: Its specificity is unknown.

The origin of this receptor is a man aged 18 to 29 in good health. Sequences were obtained from naive CD4+ T cells sorted from blood. The subset: CD45RA+ positively selected. This sequence joins TRBV2 and TRBJ2-7; no clear D. This CDR3 reads CASTRSQEQYF. Written as DNA, the CDR3 is TGTGCCAGCACACGGTCGCAAGAGCAGTACTTC. The full variable domain, in which reference TRBV2 and TRBJ2-7 provide the parts outside the CDR3, is EPEVTQTPSHQVTQMGQEVILRCVPISNHLYFYWYRQILGQKVEFLVSFYNNEISEKSEIFDDQFSVERPDGSNFTLKIRSTKLEDSAMYFCASTRSQEQYFGPGTRLTVT.